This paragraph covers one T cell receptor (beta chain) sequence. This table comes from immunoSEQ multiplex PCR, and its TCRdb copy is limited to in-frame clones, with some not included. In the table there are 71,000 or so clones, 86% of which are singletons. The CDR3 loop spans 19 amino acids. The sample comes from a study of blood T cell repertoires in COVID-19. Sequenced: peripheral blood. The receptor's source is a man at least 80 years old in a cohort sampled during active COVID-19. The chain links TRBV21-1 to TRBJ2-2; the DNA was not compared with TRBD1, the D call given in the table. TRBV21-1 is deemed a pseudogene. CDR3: CASSKVSGPRPTNTGELFF. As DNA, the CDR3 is TGTGCCAGCAGCAAAGTATCAGGCCCCAGACCTACGAACACCGGGGAGCTGTTTTTT.